This T cell receptor (beta chain) was obtained from a study of spatial heterogeneity in lung cancer. The wider study: Alpha-chain sequences were detected in numbers that were consistently lower than beta-chain sequences.

Germline V gene data show CDR1 as SGHRS and CDR2 as YFSETQ. The CDR3 runs to 14 residues. V was clipped by 2 bases and J by 7 bases; unmatched bases: 8. One entry per CDR3 protein, called by TCRdb with MiXCR from the 5' RACE reads. Of 4,500 to 5,500 distinct CDR3 sequences listed, 15% to 20% are singletons. By share, this clonotype ranks as medium-sized. Documented time point: sample taken at primary tumor resection. Unsorted whole RNA of tumor, nontumor lung or frozen PBMC was sequenced. This chain joins TRBV5-1 and TRBJ2-7; 8 bases match TRBD1. This receptor was obtained from a male donor with early-stage non-small cell lung cancer. The specimen was normal lung tissue next to the tumor, collected at surgery. In DNA, the CDR3 is TGCGCCAGCAGCTTAAGACAGGGGATGAGGGAGCAGTACTTC. Encoded protein: CASSLRQGMREQYF. Based on the CDR3 plus reference TRBV5-1 and TRBJ2-7, the full variable domain is KAGVTQTPRYLIKTRGQQVTLSCSPISGHRSVSWYQQTPGQGLQFLFEYFSETQRNKGNFPGRFSGRQFSNSRSEMNVSTLELGDSALYLCASSLRQGMREQYFGPGTRLTVT.